Below, 10 T cell receptor beta chains from the same sample are listed, as sequenced in a study of blood T cell repertoires in COVID-19. Generated by immunoSEQ multiplex PCR, the TCRdb table keeps only in-frame clones and is missing some. The sample contains around 700,000 clones, around 90% of which appear only once. The source material was peripheral blood. The receptors were sampled from a woman aged 18-30 years with acute or convalescent COVID-19.

The V and J genes are TRBV6-5 and TRBJ2-7, with D maybe TRBD2 (5 bases). This CDR3 contains 15 residues. Trimming removed 7 bases at V and 2 bases at J, with 18 bases between. Looked up from germline, CDR1 is MNHEY and CDR2 is SVGAGI. CDR3 sequence: CASNQPGILPYEQYF. The CDR3 nucleotides are TGTGCCAGCAACCAACCGGGAATTCTCCCCTACGAGCAGTACTTC.

V and J are TRBV5-1 and TRBJ2-7; TRBD2 aligns across 9 bases. With V trimmed by 3 bases and J by 0 bases, 16 bases remained unmatched. This CDR3 spans 19 amino acids. CDR1 is SGHRS, CDR2 YFSETQ, per germline. CDR3 loop: CASSYETHWAGGRSYEQYF. The DNA of the CDR3 is TGCGCCAGCAGCTACGAGACACATTGGGCGGGGGGGCGCTCCTACGAGCAGTACTTC.

The chain has TRBV7-9 and TRBJ1-2, with 7 positions matching TRBD1. The CDR3 is 16 residues long. V was clipped by 7 bases and J by 1 base; unmatched bases: 12. Germline V lookup: CDR1 SEHNR, CDR2 FQNEAQ (reference sequence). The CDR3 nucleotides read TGTGCCAGCACCGGGACAGATCCGTCCTTTAACTATGGCTACACCTTC. This codes for CASTGTDPSFNYGYTF.

The gene calls are TRBV5-1 and TRBJ1-2; 7 positions match TRBD1. Germline CDR1 reads SGHRS; CDR2 reads YFSETQ. CDR3 length: 12 residues. Trimming at V came to 4 bases and at J to 8 bases, leaving 5 bases not matched to a gene. CDR3 coding DNA: TGCGCCAGCAGCACGGACAGGCAAGGCTACACCTTC. Amino acids: CASSTDRQGYTF.

The chain carries TRBV7-9 and TRBJ1-3, with 8 bases matching TRBD1. CDR3 size: 16 residues. With 4 bases clipped from V and 5 bases from J, the junction kept 10 bases outside the gene matches. Looked up from germline, CDR1 is SEHNR and CDR2 is FQNEAQ (reference sequence). The CDR3 region is CASSSGGRDSRNTIYF. CDR3 nucleotide sequence: TGTGCCAGCAGCTCAGGGGGCCGGGACAGTAGAAACACCATATATTTT.

V and J are TRBV7-9 and TRBJ2-7; D gene uncertain. Trimming pared 5 bases from V and 3 bases from J, leaving 8 bases between. CDR3 length: 12 amino acids. Germline CDR1 SEHNR, CDR2 FQNEAQ (reference sequence). The CDR3 sequence is CASSPLFYEQYF. The CDR3 DNA is TGTGCCAGCAGCCCCCTCTTCTACGAGCAGTACTTC.

This chain connects TRBV6-6 to TRBJ1-1, with 8 positions matching TRBD1. This CDR3 has 15 amino acids. Germline values: CDR1 MNHNY, CDR2 SVGAGI (reference sequence). The ends lost 6 bases at V and 4 bases at J; junction bases unmatched: 10. The CDR3 here is CASSMEQGVGTEAFF. CDR3 bases: TGTGCCAGCAGCATGGAACAGGGGGTGGGCACTGAAGCTTTCTTT.

The chain recombines TRBV11-2 with TRBJ1-5, with D unclear. Trimming took off 5 bases at V and 0 bases at J, with 5 bases between the two ends. CDR3 size: 13 residues. From germline, CDR1 is SGHAT and CDR2 FQNNGV. In DNA, the CDR3 is TGTGCCAGCAGCCCTAATAGCAATCAGCCCCAGCATTTT. Its translation is CASSPNSNQPQHF.

The chain has TRBV5-5 and TRBJ1-1; TRBD1 matches 8 bases. V trimming: 2 bases; J trimming: 5 bases; junction bases outside the gene matches: 11. Germline CDR1 is SGHKS and CDR2 is YYEKEE (reference sequence). The CDR3 has 16 amino acids. The CDR3 region is CASSFRLQGAPTEAFF. CDR3 nucleotide sequence: TGTGCCAGCAGCTTCCGTTTGCAGGGGGCGCCTACTGAAGCTTTCTTT.

V usage is TRBV12-5 and J usage is TRBJ1-2; the match to TRBD1 covers 7 bases. The CDR3 covers 13 residues. From germline, CDR1 is LGHNT and CDR2 FRNRAP. Trimming took 1 base from V and 8 from J; bases not matched to a gene: 4. The CDR3: CASGLGQGGGYTF. In DNA, the CDR3 is TGTGCTAGTGGTTTGGGACAGGGAGGCGGCTACACCTTC. Full variable domain (outside the CDR3, taken from reference TRBV12-5 and TRBJ1-2): DARVTQTPRHKVTEMGQEVTMRCQPILGHNTVFWYRQTMMQGLELLAYFRNRAPLDDSGMPKDRFSAEMPDATLATLKIQPSEPRDSAVYFCASGLGQGGGYTFGSGTRLTVV.